The 18 T cell receptor beta chains below were found in one sample sequenced in a study of blood T cell repertoires in COVID-19. Sequencing was performed with immunoSEQ multiplex PCR; in TCRdb, only in-frame clones are kept and a portion is missing. The data hold a few hundred thousand clones, with roughly 89% observed a single time. Sequencing used PBMCs or T cells enriched from blood (not recorded which). The source of these receptors is a woman between 25 and 40 years old who had recovered from COVID-19.

This clone occurred once. The chain carries TRBV7-9 and TRBJ2-1; 8 bases line up with TRBD2. The trim removed 6 bases at V and 10 bases at J, leaving 23 bases unmatched. Germline loops: CDR1 SEHNR, CDR2 FQNEAQ (reference sequence). The CDR3 runs 18 residues. CDR3 amino acids: CASSQNIGGVSFIYEQFF. CDR3 bases: TGTGCCAGCAGTCAAAACATCGGGGGGGTATCTTTTATCTACGAGCAGTTCTTC.

The V gene is TRBV5-1, the J gene TRBJ1-4; D is undetermined. CDR3 length equals 14 residues. Trimming shortened V by 2 bases and J by 4 bases, and 9 bases separated the two germline ends. Germline CDR1 SGHRS, CDR2 YFSETQ. Written as DNA, the CDR3 is TGCGCCAGCAGCTTCGGTGAAGATAATGAAAAACTGTTTTTT. Its translation: CASSFGEDNEKLFF. The full variable domain, completed using reference TRBV5-1 and TRBJ1-4, is KAGVTQTPRYLIKTRGQQVTLSCSPISGHRSVSWYQQTPGQGLQFLFEYFSETQRNKGNFPGRFSGRQFSNSRSEMNVSTLELGDSALYLCASSFGEDNEKLFFGSGTQLSVL.

This clone has more than one count but fewer than ten. The chain combines TRBV3-1 (or the pseudogene TRBV3-2) with TRBJ1-1; possible D gene TRBD1, 5 bases. V dropped 1 base and J dropped 6 bases, with 6 bases sitting between them. CDR1 is LGHDT and CDR2 is YNNKEL in the germline V gene (reference sequence). CDR3 size: 12 residues. CDR3 region: CASSQVTAEAFF. The CDR3 DNA reads TGTGCCAGCAGCCAAGTGACAGCTGAAGCTTTCTTT.

CDR3 amino acids: CASNRENSYNEQFF. The CDR3 nucleotides are TGTGCCAGCAACAGGGAAAACTCCTACAATGAGCAGTTCTTC. This chain uses TRBV19 with TRBJ2-1, with D perhaps matching TRBD1 (6 bases). This CDR3 spans 14 amino acids. Germline values: CDR1 LNHDA, CDR2 SQIVND (reference sequence). Deletions cut 9 bases from V and 0 bases from J, with 12 bases between.

The chain couples TRBV3-1 (or the pseudogene TRBV3-2) to TRBJ2-1; D ambiguous. V was clipped by 2 bases and J by 0 bases, with 8 bases between them. The CDR3 is made up of 15 amino acids. The germline V gene has CDR1 LGHDT and CDR2 YNNKEL (reference sequence). Here the CDR3 reads CASSQLGSSYNEQFF. The CDR3 DNA is TGTGCCAGCAGCCAACTAGGCAGCTCCTACAATGAGCAGTTCTTC.

Concerning this clone: One end of the junction fails to match germline, which may point to a read error. The chain employs TRBV12-3 or TRBV12-4 and TRBJ2-7, with 12 bases identical to TRBD2. The CDR3 is 13 residues long. CDR3: CASSLAGGYEQYF. CDR3 in DNA: TGTGCCAGCAGTCTAGCGGGAGGGTACGAGCAGTACTTC.

This chain joins TRBV19 and TRBJ2-7, with 9 bases matching TRBD2. Per the germline V gene, CDR1 is LNHDA and CDR2 is SQIVND (reference sequence). The CDR3 is made up of 14 amino acids. V shed 10 bases, J shed 0 bases, and the junction held 7 bases outside the gene matches. DNA for the CDR3: TGTGCCACAAAAAAGACTAGCGGCTCCTACGAGCAGTACTTC. Protein product: CATKKTSGSYEQYF. Full variable domain (outside the CDR3, taken from reference TRBV19 and TRBJ2-7): DGGITQSPKYLFRKEGQNVTLSCEQNLNHDAMYWYRQDPGQGLRLIYYSQIVNDFQKGDIAEGYSVSREKKESFPLTVTSAQKNPTAFYLCATKKTSGSYEQYFGPGTRLTVT.

The chain carries TRBV5-8 and TRBJ1-3; D ambiguous. In germline, CDR1 is SGHTS, CDR2 YDEGEE. This CDR3 is 13 amino acids long. The germline V and J ends were trimmed by 7 bases and 3 bases, with 11 bases remaining between them. CDR3 sequence: CASSFGLGNTIYF. CDR3 DNA sequence: TGTGCCAGCTCTTTCGGACTTGGAAACACCATATATTTT.

The chain has TRBV18 and TRBJ1-1; D call uncertain. The germline V gene has CDR1 KGHSH and CDR2 LQKENI. V lost 4 bases and J lost 7, with 10 bases in between. The CDR3 runs to 12 residues. CDR3 residues: CASSLAGIEAFF. CDR3 nucleotide sequence: TGTGCCAGCTCACTTGCGGGGATTGAAGCTTTCTTT.

The J gene is TRBJ1-4, the V gene TRBV4-3; TRBD1 matches 7 bases. Trimming at V came to 0 bases and at J to 5 bases, leaving 3 bases not matched to a gene. Germline CDR1 LGHNA, CDR2 YSLEER. The CDR3 extends over 15 amino acids. The CDR3 DNA is TGCGCCAGCAGCCAAGAAACAGGGGTAAATGAAAAACTGTTTTTT. Its protein product is CASSQETGVNEKLFF.

The chain has TRBV7-2 and TRBJ1-1; 8 bases line up with TRBD1. Trimming cost V 4 bases and J 2 bases; bases outside gene matches: 6. The CDR3 has 15 amino acids. Germline V gene data show CDR1 as SGHTA and CDR2 as FQGNSA. Here the CDR3 DNA reads TGTGCCAGCAGCTCAGAGACAGGGGTTAACACTGAAGCTTTCTTT. Translated: CASSSETGVNTEAFF. The variable domain in full, with the rest retrieved from reference TRBV7-2 and TRBJ1-1, is GAGVSQSPSNKVTEKGKDVELRCDPISGHTALYWYRQSLGQGLEFLIYFQGNSAPDKSGLPSDRFSAERTGGSVSTLTIQRTQQEDSAVYLCASSSETGVNTEAFFGQGTRLTVV.

This clone occurred once. The gene calls are TRBV2 and TRBJ1-5, with 9 bases fitting TRBD1. Germline assignment: CDR1 SNHLY and CDR2 FYNNEI. V lost 9 bases, J lost 4 bases, and 10 bases stayed unmatched. The CDR3 consists of 15 residues. CDR3 loop: CASHTDRGSNQPQHF. The DNA for the CDR3 is TGTGCCAGTCACACTGACAGGGGGTCAAATCAGCCCCAGCATTTT.

The rearrangement uses TRBV19 and TRBJ2-2, with TRBD1 matching over 11 bases. Trimming removed 4 bases from V and 1 base from J; junction bases left unmatched: 2. The germline V gene has CDR1 LNHDA and CDR2 SQIVND (reference sequence). This CDR3 comprises 16 residues. Here the CDR3 reads CASSTGTGGNTGELFF. The CDR3 DNA reads as TGTGCCAGTAGTACAGGGACAGGGGGGAACACCGGGGAGCTGTTTTTT.

The chain uses TRBV18 and TRBJ2-7, with TRBD2 matching over 12 bases. The length of the CDR3 is 15 residues. Germline CDR1 and CDR2: KGHSH and LQKENI. V gave up 6 bases and J gave up 1 base; unmatched junction bases: 4. The CDR3 is CASSPTSGSSYEQYF. DNA of the CDR3: TGTGCCAGCTCCCCGACTAGCGGGAGTTCCTACGAGCAGTACTTC.

The chain employs TRBV27 and TRBJ2-1, with 13 bases fitting TRBD2. CDR1 and CDR2 (germline): MNHEY, SMNVEV (reference sequence). The length of the CDR3 is 18 residues. The trim removed 7 bases at V and 0 bases at J, leaving 9 bases unmatched. Here the CDR3 reads CASMGTSGDMSSYNEQFF. The CDR3 DNA follows: TGTGCCAGCATGGGGACTAGCGGGGATATGAGCTCCTACAATGAGCAGTTCTTC.

The chain joins TRBV27 to TRBJ2-2, with D perhaps matching TRBD2 (6 bases). Deletions cut 3 bases from V and 4 bases from J, with 12 bases between. Germline V CDR1 and CDR2: MNHEY, SMNVEV (reference sequence). The CDR3 is 15 residues long. CDR3 sequence reads: CASSLNSGLTGELFF. In DNA form, the CDR3 reads TGTGCCAGCAGTTTGAATAGCGGTCTCACCGGGGAGCTGTTTTTT.

The rearrangement uses TRBV9 and TRBJ2-7, with 12 bases that match TRBD2. This CDR3 contains 15 residues. Per the germline V gene, CDR1 is SGDLS and CDR2 is YYNGEE. The V and J ends lost 3 bases and 3 bases, in that order; junction bases with no gene match: 4. In nucleotides, the CDR3 is TGTGCCAGCAGCGAAACTAGCGGGAGGATCTACGAGCAGTACTTC. It specifies CASSETSGRIYEQYF.

The chain combines TRBV12-3 or TRBV12-4 with TRBJ2-7; maybe TRBD2 (6 bases). V gave up 5 bases and J gave up 7 bases, with 15 bases separating them. This CDR3 is 13 amino acids long. This CDR3 reads CASSRTPRGEQYF. Here the CDR3 DNA reads TGTGCCAGCAGTCGAACACCCCGGGGGGAGCAGTACTTC.